These 8 T cell receptor beta chains were all obtained from the same sample, sequenced in a study of shared clonotypes between healthy human individuals. Sequenced by immunoSEQ multiplex PCR; TCRdb stores in-frame clones only, minus some. Among approximately 1,500,000 clones listed, under 99% were seen once. Sequencing input: naive CD4+ T cells sorted from blood. Subset in this sample: CD45RA+ positively selected. Receptors were obtained from a man under 40 in good health.

J is TRBJ2-5 and V is TRBV2; no firm D call. The CDR3 spans 15 residues. Between the trimmed V and J ends, which lost 4 bases and 0 bases, there was a span of 12 bases. Germline CDR1 is SNHLY and CDR2 is FYNNEI. The CDR3 coding sequence is TGTGCCAGCAGTGGAGCTCGGACGTACCAAGAGACCCAGTACTTC. This codes for CASSGARTYQETQYF. Complete variable domain (other parts from reference TRBV2 and TRBJ2-5): EPEVTQTPSHQVTQMGQEVILRCVPISNHLYFYWYRQILGQKVEFLVSFYNNEISEKSEIFDDQFSVERPDGSNFTLKIRSTKLEDSAMYFCASSGARTYQETQYFGPGTRLLVL.

The V gene is TRBV28, the J gene TRBJ2-1, with a weak D call TRBD2 (5 bases). Germline CDR1 reads MDHEN; CDR2 reads SYDVKM. CDR3 length equals 12 residues. V was pared by 3 bases and J by 10 bases, with 10 bases between. The CDR3 protein is CASSFVGGEQFF. CDR3 sequence (DNA): TGTGCCAGCAGTTTTGTCGGAGGAGAGCAGTTCTTC.

This clone was detected only once. The rearrangement uses TRBV28 and TRBJ2-3; possible D gene TRBD2, 6 bases. Per the germline V gene, CDR1 is MDHEN and CDR2 is SYDVKM. Trimming left V 7 bases short and J 3 bases short, with 14 bases between. There are 14 residues in the CDR3. The CDR3, as DNA: TGTGCCAGCATTCGGGAGTGGGGGACAGATACGCAGTATTTT. Translation gives CASIREWGTDTQYF.

This rearrangement joins TRBV28 to TRBJ1-4, with TRBD1 matching over 9 bases. CDR1 and CDR2 (germline): MDHEN, SYDVKM. The CDR3 contains 18 residues. The V gene end was trimmed by 5 bases and the J gene end by 0 bases; junction bases not matched to a gene: 10. The CDR3 DNA reads TGTGCCAGCAGTCAAGGGACAGGGCGTCGAGCAACTAATGAAAAACTGTTTTTT. Protein sequence: CASSQGTGRRATNEKLFF.

The chain uses TRBV6-6 and TRBJ1-2, with D hard to call. Germline V gene lookup returns CDR1 MNHNY and CDR2 SVGAGI (reference sequence). The CDR3 has 15 amino acids. Trimming left V 0 bases short and J 1 base short, with 9 bases between. CDR3 in DNA: TGTGCCAGCAGTTACTCTGCAGCGGTTAACTATGGCTACACCTTC. As protein: CASSYSAAVNYGYTF.

The chain recombines TRBV5-5 with TRBJ1-3; D remains unclear. The CDR3 has 15 amino acids. V gave up 1 base and J gave up 3 bases, with 11 bases separating them. CDR1 and CDR2 (germline): SGHKS, YYEKEE (reference sequence). CDR3 nucleotides: TGTGCCAGCAGCTTGTTAGAGGGAGGTGGAAACACCATATATTTT. Protein product: CASSLLEGGGNTIYF.

A word on this clone: The sample carries other DNA sequences with the same CDR3. The chain employs TRBV18 and TRBJ2-1, with 8 bases fitting TRBD1. V lost 6 bases to trimming and J lost 0 bases; unmatched junction nucleotides: 4. Germline assignment: CDR1 KGHSH and CDR2 LQKENI. The CDR3 consists of 15 residues. In DNA form, the CDR3 reads TGTGCCAGCTCGCAAGGACAGGGCTCCTACAATGAGCAGTTCTTC. Translation: CASSQGQGSYNEQFF.

This chain uses TRBV28 with TRBJ2-7; D call uncertain. The germline V gene encodes CDR1 MDHEN and CDR2 SYDVKM. This CDR3 has 13 residues. The V end was cut by 3 bases, the J end by 4 bases, with 10 bases between. The CDR3 loop is CASSLESLYEQYF. The CDR3 DNA sequence: TGTGCCAGCAGTTTGGAATCCCTATACGAGCAGTACTTC.